These 3 T cell receptor beta chains share one sample of origin, sequenced in a study of cytomegalovirus exposure and HLA in healthy donors. The PCR used 60 Vbeta and 13 Jbeta primers. The method was immunoSEQ multiplex PCR; TCRdb's version includes in-frame clones alone and lacks a portion of them. The table includes under 200,000 clones, approximately 11% detected once. The sequencing sample was made of PBMCs. The receptors originated from a man between 50 and 59 years old in good health and CMV-seropositive.

This sequence joins TRBV25-1 and TRBJ1-2, with 8 bases fitting TRBD1. Germline V gene lookup returns CDR1 MGHDK and CDR2 SYGVNS. CDR3 size: 14 residues. Trimming cost V 4 bases and J 6 bases; bases outside gene matches: 7. In DNA, the CDR3 is TGTGCCAGCAGTGTCAGGGGGCGCCTGAATGGCTACACCTTC. Residues: CASSVRGRLNGYTF.

V usage is TRBV30 and J usage is TRBJ1-2; 8 nucleotides line up with TRBD1. The CDR3 runs 12 residues. Trimming at V came to 5 bases and at J to 7 bases, leaving 6 bases not matched to a gene. Germline CDR1 is GTSNPN and CDR2 is SVGIG (reference sequence). The CDR3 loop reads CAWRGQGSGYTF. In nucleotides, the CDR3 is TGTGCCTGGCGCGGACAGGGCTCTGGCTACACCTTC.

V gene TRBV6-6 combines with J gene TRBJ1-1; 9 bases line up with TRBD1. The CDR3 sequence is 13 residues long. J was trimmed by 5 bases and V by 6 bases; bases with no gene match: 4. Per the germline V gene, CDR1 is MNHNY and CDR2 is SVGAGI (reference sequence). The CDR3 region has the DNA TGTGCCAGCAGGAGGACAGGGGAAACTGAAGCTTTCTTT. This translates into CASRRTGETEAFF.